This record covers a single T cell receptor beta chain. This CDR3 has 16 residues. The V gene end was trimmed by 5 bases and the J gene end by 6 bases; junction bases not matched to a gene: 15. Germline V CDR1 and CDR2: LNHDA, SQIVND (reference sequence). Generated by immunoSEQ multiplex PCR, the TCRdb table keeps only in-frame clones and is missing some. In the table there are some 97,000 clones, about nine tenths of which are singletons. This sample was taken from a study of OX40 agonist ivuxolimab in advanced cancers. In the study overall: Prior anti-PD-1, anti-PD-L1 or anti-CTLA-4 therapy did not bar entry, and more than 35% had some.

The receptor comes from an adult with an advanced solid tumor such as melanoma, head and neck, liver or kidney cancer. J is TRBJ2-5 and V is TRBV19; TRBD1 matches 7 bases. The input for sequencing was CD4+ or CD8+ T cells sorted from blood, taken in a trial of the OX40 agonist ivuxolimab. CDR3 coding DNA: TGTGCCAGTAGTTTATCATCCCTAGGGGGCGAAAAGACCCAGTACTTC. Amino acid sequence: CASSLSSLGGEKTQYF.